The present T cell receptor beta chain was sequenced within a study of blood T cells in healthy people across ages (dated by TCRdb to the mid-2010s). With respect to the entire study: In model experiments, template switching captured roughly one uniquely barcoded TCR beta cDNA molecule for every two T cells. Using deep sequencing normalized with unique cDNA molecular identifiers, the study measured how TCR beta repertoire diversity changes with age. Using the same blood draw, the study looked at two additional independent replicas of 1 million unique cDNA reads for two donors, one aged 18 to 30 and the other aged 80 or older. Donors were grouped into four age groups: young (average about 15 years), middle-aged (over 35), aged (around 60) and long-lived (just over 80). Paper-wide results and their limitations: Compared with the aged group, the long-lived group had more naive CD4+ T cells, fewer expanded clones and increased TCR diversity, suggesting age selection. The percentage of naive T cells measured by flow cytometry correlated strongly with observed TCR beta diversity. Conclusive comparison of naive and antigen-experienced compartments was prevented by the profiling of bulk unsorted PBMCs. Total diversity estimates from one million sequenced T cells were considered lower bounds and underestimates. As age increased, observed TCR beta diversity per million T cells dropped in a roughly linear way, and a significant reduction was already evident by age 40. The CMV infection status of donors was not known, potentially confounding age-related changes in expanded clonotypes.

Reading the germline V gene gives CDR1 MGHRA and CDR2 YSYEKL. V and J lose 1 base and 6 bases, and a span of 12 bases separates them. CDR3 length: 15 amino acids, cysteine to phenylalanine. Just CDR3 DNA is preserved here, 45 bases in frame from base 1. This clonotype turned up a few times. Its antigen remains undetermined. No base quality information exists; no much larger clone differs at one position. The library relied on 5' RACE. The sample was run on an Illumina HiSeq 2500. The second PCR ran for roughly 7 to 12 cycles and used a J-beta primer mix along with a sample-barcoded 5' primer. Each TCR beta cDNA molecule received a unique molecular identifier from a template-switch 5' adaptor carrying 12 random nucleotides. Each sample yielded at least 2.5 million CDR3-containing paired-end reads. The Mint cDNA synthesis kit, primed by a TRBC-specific oligonucleotide, was used to synthesize first-strand cDNA from all RNA. Following uracil-DNA glycosylase treatment, a first 18-cycle PCR with universal primers M1SS and BC2_uni_R was performed on all cDNA. The original pipeline was this. Each sample was normalized by randomly selecting 1 million high-quality reads, each carrying a distinct molecular identifier. Instead of being binned into consensus sequences, reads that shared molecular identifiers were thrown out. MiTCR, with a Q25 quality threshold and the strictest error-elimination algorithm, was used for CDR3 identification, clonotype clustering and error correction. A nonparametric unseen species model with Euler transformation was used to estimate lower-bound total TCR beta diversity. TCRdb cleaned the public reads at Q25 with fastp, built clones with MiXCR and kept in-frame beta chains. Each CDR3 protein appears once, grouped with its most common genes and DNA. Here the V and J calls rest on TCRdb's processing, not on the authors' analysis. This sample comprises around 1,000,000 distinct CDR3 sequences, almost 25% of them detected only once. Less than 0.85% of the sample is in the top ten clones.

Systemically healthy Caucasian individuals from Russia, approximately 39 in total and aged roughly 6 to 95 years, were included as donors. Ten milliliters of peripheral blood were drawn from each donor into EDTA-treated Vacutainer tubes. PBMCs were isolated by Ficoll-Paque density-gradient centrifugation, with at least 6.5 million obtained per sample. Trizol reagent was used to extract total RNA from PBMCs, with at least 5 micrograms per sample. For every donor, flow cytometry on a PBMC aliquot measured the percentage of naive CD45RAhigh/CD27high T cells. The sample also formed part of further work on T cells of mothers and their children. Per that second paper: Nine systemically healthy Caucasian individuals, comprising three mothers and their six children, were included as donors. cDNA synthesis consumed the entire amount of extracted RNA, loaded at 1.5 ug RNA in each 15 ul reaction. In the second PCR, the M1S primer introduced both the sample barcodes and 2-4 random nucleotides. More than 9 million TCR beta CDR3 reads were obtained from each mother, and some 3.3 million reads were obtained from each child. TCR recombination output is similarly shaped by thymic selection in related and unrelated pairs, with a minor effect exerted by inherited differences. Normalized repertoire overlap in related mother-child pairs was always slightly higher than in unrelated mother-child pairs, but the difference was never significant. With a sensitivity of approximately 96 clones per million clonotypes, no persistent microchimeric T cell clones were detected. To look for features that set related mother-child pairs apart from unrelated individuals, the researchers ran deep NGS to compare the TCR beta repertoires of mothers and children. Mothers averaged around 43 +/- 4 years of age and children averaged about 10 +/- 4 years. After adapters were ligated using NEBNext reagents, the libraries underwent 100+100 nt paired-end sequencing on an Illumina HiSeq 2000. Mother and child libraries were prepared a month apart and sequenced in separate runs to prevent cross-contamination. For each donor, between 500,000 and 2,000,000 distinct TCR beta clonotypes were identified. Naive TCR beta clonotypes were estimated from low-frequency clonotypes matched to each donor's FACS-determined naive share, without sorting.

The chain employs TRBV4-1 and TRBJ1-4, with no confident D gene call. The source material was blood. This TCR was sampled from a girl aged 2-10 years in good health. The CDR3 region has the sequence CASSQGTELYEKLFF. The nucleotides read TGCGCCAGCAGCCAAGGGACGGAACTCTATGAAAAACTGTTTTTT.